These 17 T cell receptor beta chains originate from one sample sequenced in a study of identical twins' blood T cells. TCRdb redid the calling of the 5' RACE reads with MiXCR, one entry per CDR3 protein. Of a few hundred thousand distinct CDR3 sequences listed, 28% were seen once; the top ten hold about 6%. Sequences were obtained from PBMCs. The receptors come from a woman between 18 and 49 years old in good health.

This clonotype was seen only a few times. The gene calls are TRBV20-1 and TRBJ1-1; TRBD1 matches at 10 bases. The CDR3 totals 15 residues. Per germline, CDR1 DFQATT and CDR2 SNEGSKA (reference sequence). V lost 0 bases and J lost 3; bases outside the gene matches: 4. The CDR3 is CSARDRTGGDTEAFF. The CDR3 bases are TGCAGTGCTAGAGATCGGACAGGGGGGGACACTGAAGCTTTCTTT.

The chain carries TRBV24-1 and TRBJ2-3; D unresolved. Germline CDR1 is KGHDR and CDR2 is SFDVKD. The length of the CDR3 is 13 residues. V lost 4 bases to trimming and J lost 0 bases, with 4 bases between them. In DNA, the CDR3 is TGTGCCACCAGTGAGCCTAGCACAGATACGCAGTATTTT. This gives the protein CATSEPSTDTQYF.

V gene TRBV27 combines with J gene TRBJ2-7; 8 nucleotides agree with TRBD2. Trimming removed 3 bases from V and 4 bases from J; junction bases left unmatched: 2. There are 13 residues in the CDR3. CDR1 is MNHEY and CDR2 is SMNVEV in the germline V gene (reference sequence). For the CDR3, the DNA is TGTGCCAGCAGTTTCCCGGGAGGGTACGAGCAGTACTTC. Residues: CASSFPGGYEQYF.

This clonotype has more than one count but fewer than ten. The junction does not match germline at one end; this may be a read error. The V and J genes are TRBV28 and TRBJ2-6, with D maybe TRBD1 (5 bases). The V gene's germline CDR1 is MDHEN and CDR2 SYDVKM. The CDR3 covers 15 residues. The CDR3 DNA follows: TGTGCCAGCAGTTTACCGAGCTCTGGGGCCAACGCCCTGACTTTC. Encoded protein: CASSLPSSGANALTF.

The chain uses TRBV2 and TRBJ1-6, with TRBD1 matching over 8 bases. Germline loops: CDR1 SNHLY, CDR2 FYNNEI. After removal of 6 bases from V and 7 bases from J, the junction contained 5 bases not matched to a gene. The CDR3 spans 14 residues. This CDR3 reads CASSTRTGNSPLHF. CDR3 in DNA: TGTGCCAGCAGCACAAGGACAGGGAATTCACCCCTCCACTTT.

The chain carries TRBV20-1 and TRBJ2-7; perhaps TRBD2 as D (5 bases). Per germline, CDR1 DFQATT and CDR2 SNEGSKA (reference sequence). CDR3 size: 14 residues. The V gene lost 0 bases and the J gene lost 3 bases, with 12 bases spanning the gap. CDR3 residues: CSARDVGRDYEQYF. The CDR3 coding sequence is TGCAGTGCTAGAGATGTAGGGAGAGACTACGAGCAGTACTTC.

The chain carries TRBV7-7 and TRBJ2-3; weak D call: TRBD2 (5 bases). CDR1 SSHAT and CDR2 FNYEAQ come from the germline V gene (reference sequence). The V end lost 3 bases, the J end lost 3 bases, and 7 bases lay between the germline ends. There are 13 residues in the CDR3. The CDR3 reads CASSLEVTDTQYF. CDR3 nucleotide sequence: TGTGCCAGCAGCTTGGAGGTTACAGATACGCAGTATTTT.

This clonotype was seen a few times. This CDR3 is CASSQRDFKKSYEQYF. For the CDR3, the DNA is TGTGCCAGCAGCCAACGGGACTTCAAAAAATCCTACGAGCAGTACTTC. The chain recombines TRBV3-1 with TRBJ2-7; possibly TRBD2 for D (6 bases). The CDR3 has 16 residues. The germline V and J ends were trimmed by 2 bases and 1 base, with 15 bases remaining between them. CDR1 and CDR2 from the germline V gene are LGHDT and YNNKEL (reference sequence).

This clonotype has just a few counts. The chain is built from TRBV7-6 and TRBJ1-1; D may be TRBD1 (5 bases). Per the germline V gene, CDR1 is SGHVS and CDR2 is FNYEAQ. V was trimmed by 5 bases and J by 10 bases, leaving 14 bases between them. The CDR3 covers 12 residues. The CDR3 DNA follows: TGTGCCAGCAGCCCCTATCGGGGGACAGCTTTCTTT. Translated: CASSPYRGTAFF.

As DNA, the CDR3 is TGTGCCAGCAGCTCCAGGGTGAATGGGGACAATGAGCAGTTCTTC. It is translated as CASSSRVNGDNEQFF. The chain couples TRBV7-2 to TRBJ2-1, with D tentatively TRBD1 (5 bases). Germline CDR1 reads SGHTA; CDR2 reads FQGNSA. Deletions cut 4 bases from V and 5 bases from J, with 15 bases between. This CDR3 is 15 amino acids long.

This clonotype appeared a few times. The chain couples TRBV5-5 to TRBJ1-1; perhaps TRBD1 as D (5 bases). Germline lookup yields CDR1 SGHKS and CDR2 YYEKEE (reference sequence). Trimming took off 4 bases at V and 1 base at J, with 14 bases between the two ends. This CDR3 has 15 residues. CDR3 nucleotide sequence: TGTGCCAGCAGCGTAAAGGGACGGCGGAACACTGAAGCTTTCTTT. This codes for CASSVKGRRNTEAFF.

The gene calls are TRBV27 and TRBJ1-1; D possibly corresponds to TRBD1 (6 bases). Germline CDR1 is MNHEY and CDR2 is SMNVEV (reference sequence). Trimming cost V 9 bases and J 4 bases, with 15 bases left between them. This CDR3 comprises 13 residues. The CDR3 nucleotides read TGTGCCAGTTCAACGACAGGCACCACTGAAGCTTTCTTT. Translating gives CASSTTGTTEAFF.

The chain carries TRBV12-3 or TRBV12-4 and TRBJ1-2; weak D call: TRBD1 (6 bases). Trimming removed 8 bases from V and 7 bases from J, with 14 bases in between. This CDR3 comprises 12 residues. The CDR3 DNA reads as TGTGCCAGCCCCGAGGGGGGGTTTGGCTACACCTTC. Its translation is CASPEGGFGYTF.

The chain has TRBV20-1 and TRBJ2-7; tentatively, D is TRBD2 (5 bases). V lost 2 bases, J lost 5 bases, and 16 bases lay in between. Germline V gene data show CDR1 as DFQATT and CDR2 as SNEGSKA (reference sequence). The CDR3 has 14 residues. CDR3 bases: TGCAGTGCTAGAATGGCTAGCTTTCAACACGAGCAGTACTTC. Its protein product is CSARMASFQHEQYF.

The CDR3 sequence is CASSIRTETGTGTAMNTEAFF. CDR3 in DNA: TGTGCCAGTAGTATCCGGACCGAAACCGGGACAGGGACTGCCATGAACACTGAAGCTTTCTTT. The chain employs TRBV19 and TRBJ1-1; 9 positions match TRBD1. Germline lookup yields CDR1 LNHDA and CDR2 SQIVND (reference sequence). Trimming cost V 3 bases and J 0 bases; bases outside gene matches: 20. The CDR3 length is 21 residues.

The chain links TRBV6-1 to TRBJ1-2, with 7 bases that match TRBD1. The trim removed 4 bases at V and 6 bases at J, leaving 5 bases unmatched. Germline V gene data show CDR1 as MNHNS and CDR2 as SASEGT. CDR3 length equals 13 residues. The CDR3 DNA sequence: TGTGCCAGCAGTGTACAGGGGATTGATGGCTACACCTTC. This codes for CASSVQGIDGYTF.

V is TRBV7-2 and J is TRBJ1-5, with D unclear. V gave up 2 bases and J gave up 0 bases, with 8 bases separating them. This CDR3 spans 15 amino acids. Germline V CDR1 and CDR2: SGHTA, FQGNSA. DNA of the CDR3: TGTGCCAGCAGCTTAAATATCTATAGCAATCAGCCCCAGCATTTT. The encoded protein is CASSLNIYSNQPQHF. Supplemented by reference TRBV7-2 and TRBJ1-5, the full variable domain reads GAGVSQSPSNKVTEKGKDVELRCDPISGHTALYWYRQSLGQGLEFLIYFQGNSAPDKSGLPSDRFSAERTGGSVSTLTIQRTQQEDSAVYLCASSLNIYSNQPQHFGDGTRLSIL.